This T cell receptor beta chain stems from a study of blood T cell repertoires in COVID-19. Generated by immunoSEQ multiplex PCR, the TCRdb table keeps only in-frame clones and is missing some. Among fewer than 150,000 clones listed, around 85% were seen once. The CDR3 contains 19 residues. Losses at the gene ends were 6 bases for V and 4 bases for J; bases not matched to a gene: 19. The germline V gene encodes CDR1 MNHEY and CDR2 SVGEGT. This sequence joins TRBV6-2 or TRBV6-3 and TRBJ2-1, with 9 bases fitting TRBD2. This clonotype was obtained from a human donor in a cohort sampled during active COVID-19. Sequenced input: peripheral blood. The CDR3 bases are TGTGCCAGCAGCTCGGGCGTGGGGCCTAGCGGGGCCCTATACAATGAGCAGTTCTTC. Translating it yields CASSSGVGPSGALYNEQFF.